This T cell receptor (beta chain) is drawn from a study of quantifying T cell responses using KT2 cells. Background on the study: Reverse transcription used primers in the TCR alpha and beta constant regions.

This clonotype was seen more than once but under ten times. CDR1 is SQVTM, CDR2 ANQGSEA, per germline. Trimming shortened V by 0 bases and J by 2 bases, and 17 bases separated the two germline ends. The CDR3 loop spans 16 amino acids. A single-stranded UMI oligo with SP2 sequence was ligated to cDNA 3' ends. First-round PCR used four to five cycles and beta primers RC1.1 and RC1.2 covering TRBC1 and TRBC2. TCRdb used MiXCR to reprocess the UMI-ligation and nested PCR reads, holding one entry per CDR3 protein. The table includes 42,000 or so distinct CDR3 sequences, about 18% detected once. The source of this sequence is a human donor. The sample consisted of PBMCs spiked with cells of the T cell clone KT2. The chain employs TRBV29-1 and TRBJ2-7; D may match TRBD1 or TRBD2 (5 bases each). As DNA, the CDR3 is TGCAGCGTTGAAGACCATCCAGGGAGTAGGACCTACGAGCAGTACTTC. Its translation: CSVEDHPGSRTYEQYF.